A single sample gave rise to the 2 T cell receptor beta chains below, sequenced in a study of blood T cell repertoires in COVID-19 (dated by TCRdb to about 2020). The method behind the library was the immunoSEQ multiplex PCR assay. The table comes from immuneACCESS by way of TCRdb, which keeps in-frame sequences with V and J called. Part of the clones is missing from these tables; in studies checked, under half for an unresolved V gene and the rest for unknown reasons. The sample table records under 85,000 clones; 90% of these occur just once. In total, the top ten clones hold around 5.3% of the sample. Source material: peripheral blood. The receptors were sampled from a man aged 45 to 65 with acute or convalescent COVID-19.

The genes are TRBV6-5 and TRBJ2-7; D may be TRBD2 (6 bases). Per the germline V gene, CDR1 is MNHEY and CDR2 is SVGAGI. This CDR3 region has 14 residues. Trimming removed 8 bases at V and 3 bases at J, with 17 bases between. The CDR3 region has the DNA TGTGCCAGCCAAACCCTGGCGGGGCTCTACGAGCAGTACTTC. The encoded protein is CASQTLAGLYEQYF.

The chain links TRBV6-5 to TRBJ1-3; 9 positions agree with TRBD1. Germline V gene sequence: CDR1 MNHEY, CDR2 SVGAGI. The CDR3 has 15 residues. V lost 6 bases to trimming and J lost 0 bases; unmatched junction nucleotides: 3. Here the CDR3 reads CASRDRGISGNTIYF. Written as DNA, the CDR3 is TGTGCCAGCAGAGACAGGGGGATCTCTGGAAACACCATATATTTT.